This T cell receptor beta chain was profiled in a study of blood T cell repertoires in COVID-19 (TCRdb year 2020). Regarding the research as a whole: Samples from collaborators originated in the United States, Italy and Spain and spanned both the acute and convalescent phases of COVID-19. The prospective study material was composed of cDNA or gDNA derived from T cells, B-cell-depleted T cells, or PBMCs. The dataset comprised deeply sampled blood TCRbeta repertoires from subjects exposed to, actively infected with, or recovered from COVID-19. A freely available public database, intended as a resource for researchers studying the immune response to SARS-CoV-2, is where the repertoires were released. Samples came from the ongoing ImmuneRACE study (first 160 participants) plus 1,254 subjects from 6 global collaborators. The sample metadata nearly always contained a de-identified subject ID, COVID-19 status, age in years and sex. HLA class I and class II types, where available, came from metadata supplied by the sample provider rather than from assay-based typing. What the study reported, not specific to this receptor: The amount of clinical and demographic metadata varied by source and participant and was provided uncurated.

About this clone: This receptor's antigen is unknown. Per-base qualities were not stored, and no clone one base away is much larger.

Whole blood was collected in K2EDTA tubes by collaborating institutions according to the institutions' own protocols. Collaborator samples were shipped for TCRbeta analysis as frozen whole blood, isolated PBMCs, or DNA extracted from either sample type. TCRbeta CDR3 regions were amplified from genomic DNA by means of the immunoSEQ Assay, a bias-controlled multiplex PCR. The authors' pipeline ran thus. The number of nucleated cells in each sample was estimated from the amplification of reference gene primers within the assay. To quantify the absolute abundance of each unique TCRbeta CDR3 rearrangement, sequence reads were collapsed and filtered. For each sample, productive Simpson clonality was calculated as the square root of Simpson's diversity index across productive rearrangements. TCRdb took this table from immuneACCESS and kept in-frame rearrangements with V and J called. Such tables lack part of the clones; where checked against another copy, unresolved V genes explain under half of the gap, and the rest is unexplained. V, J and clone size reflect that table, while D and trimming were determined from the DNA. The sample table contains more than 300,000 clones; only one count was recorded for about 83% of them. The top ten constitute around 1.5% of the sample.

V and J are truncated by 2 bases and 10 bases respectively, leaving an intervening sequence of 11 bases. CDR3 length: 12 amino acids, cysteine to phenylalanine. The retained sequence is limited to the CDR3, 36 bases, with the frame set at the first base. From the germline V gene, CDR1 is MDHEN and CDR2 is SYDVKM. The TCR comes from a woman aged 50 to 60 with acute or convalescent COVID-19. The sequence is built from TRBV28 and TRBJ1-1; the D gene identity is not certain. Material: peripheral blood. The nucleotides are TGTGCCAGCAGTTTAAGCGGTCAGAGAGCTTTCTTT. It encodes CASSLSGQRAFF.